The next 22 T cell receptor beta chains were all read from a single sample in a study of T cells in Graves' hyperthyroidism and ophthalmopathy. Amplification of TCR beta CDR3 regions was performed using RNA transcripts as template. The TCR CDR3 was amplified in a first-round RT-PCR using the HTBI primer set. TCRdb re-analysed the multiplex PCR reads in MiXCR, keeping a single row per CDR3 protein. The sample has a few hundred thousand distinct CDR3 sequences, 35% to 55% seen once. Material for sequencing was peripheral blood or thyroid tissue (not recorded which). The source is an adult woman with Graves' disease, either hyperthyroidism or ophthalmopathy (not recorded which).

This clonotype was seen ten or more times. The V and J genes are TRBV20-1 and TRBJ2-2, with a weak D call TRBD2 (5 bases). CDR1 and CDR2 (germline): DFQATT, SNEGSKA (reference sequence). The CDR3 length is 13 residues. The V end was cut by 4 bases, the J end by 5 bases, with 11 bases between. CDR3 protein: CSAKAGPTGELFF. CDR3 sequence (DNA): TGCAGTGCTAAGGCGGGCCCGACCGGGGAGCTGTTTTTT.

The chain couples TRBV11-2 to TRBJ1-4; 7 positions match TRBD1. The trim removed 8 bases at V and 1 base at J, leaving 7 bases unmatched. CDR1 SGHAT and CDR2 FQNNGV come from the germline V gene. The CDR3 is 15 amino acids. The chain's CDR3 is CASSPDRVTNEKLFF. DNA of the CDR3: TGTGCCAGCTCACCCGACAGGGTAACTAATGAAAAACTGTTTTTT.

In nucleotides, the CDR3 is TGCGCCAGCAGCCTCTTGGACAGGGGGGGTTACTCTGGGGCCAACGTCCTGACTTTC. Its translation is CASSLLDRGGYSGANVLTF. This rearrangement joins TRBV5-1 to TRBJ2-6, with 10 bases matching TRBD1. The CDR3 has 19 amino acids. Germline V CDR1 and CDR2: SGHRS, YFSETQ. Losses at the gene ends were 4 bases for V and 0 bases for J; bases not matched to a gene: 10.

The rearrangement joins TRBV6-1 to TRBJ2-5; TRBD2 matches 8 bases. The V gene end was trimmed by 6 bases and the J gene end by 2 bases; junction bases not matched to a gene: 8. Germline CDR1 MNHNS, CDR2 SASEGT. The CDR3 is 15 residues long. The CDR3 DNA reads as TGTGCCAGCAGCAGGGCTAGCGGGCTTCAAGAGACCCAGTACTTC. Translated, it gives CASSRASGLQETQYF.

The chain recombines TRBV5-1 with TRBJ1-1, with D maybe TRBD1 (5 bases). The CDR3 length is 17 residues. The V and J ends lost 0 bases and 3 bases respectively, with 18 bases between them. The germline CDR1 and CDR2 sequences are SGHRS and YFSETQ. The CDR3 is CASSLGMTGLGDTEAFF. DNA of the CDR3: TGCGCCAGCAGCTTGGGCATGACGGGACTAGGAGACACTGAAGCTTTCTTT.

This clonotype came up many times. The V gene is TRBV5-1, the J gene TRBJ2-7; tentative D call: TRBD1 (6 bases). The CDR3 contains 14 residues. Germline V gene lookup returns CDR1 SGHRS and CDR2 YFSETQ. The ends were cut back, 2 bases at V and 2 bases at J, with 11 bases in the middle. The CDR3 loop is CASSLTGRTYEQYF. The CDR3 DNA reads as TGCGCCAGCAGCTTAACAGGGCGGACCTACGAGCAGTACTTC.

The chain links TRBV7-3 to TRBJ2-1, with TRBD2 matching 14 bases. Unmatched junction bases numbered 3, after V lost 9 bases and J lost 2 bases. The CDR3 is made up of 15 amino acids. CDR1 is SGHTA and CDR2 is FQGTGA in the germline V gene. The CDR3 reads CASRLAGGAYNEQFF. DNA of the CDR3: TGTGCCAGTAGACTAGCGGGAGGGGCCTACAATGAGCAGTTCTTC. The full variable domain, rest sourced from reference TRBV7-3 and TRBJ2-1, is GAGVSQTPSNKVTEKGKYVELRCDPISGHTALYWYRQSLGQGPEFLIYFQGTGAADDSGLPNDRFFAVRPEGSVSTLKIQRTERGDSAVYLCASRLAGGAYNEQFFGPGTRLTVL.

The chain has TRBV24-1 and TRBJ2-5; 9 nucleotides agree with TRBD1. Per the germline V gene, CDR1 is KGHDR and CDR2 is SFDVKD. Trimming cost V 3 bases and J 2 bases; bases outside gene matches: 3. CDR3 length equals 15 residues. The DNA for the CDR3 is TGTGCCACCAGTGATCGCGACAGGGGGCAAGAGACCCAGTACTTC. It yields the protein CATSDRDRGQETQYF.

The chain carries TRBV10-3 and TRBJ1-5, with 8 nucleotides matching TRBD1. V shed 4 bases, J shed 2 bases, and the junction held 10 bases outside the gene matches. Germline V gene data show CDR1 as ENHRY and CDR2 as SYGVKD. The CDR3 contains 17 residues. The CDR3 loop reads CAISGDRGGRGNQPQHF. The CDR3 nucleotides read TGTGCCATCAGTGGTGACAGGGGAGGTAGGGGCAATCAGCCCCAGCATTTT.

This chain joins TRBV25-1 and TRBJ2-2; 7 bases fit TRBD2. CDR1 is MGHDK, CDR2 SYGVNS, per germline. V trimming: 5 bases; J trimming: 5 bases; junction bases outside the gene matches: 14. This CDR3 has 17 amino acids. The CDR3, as DNA: TGTGCCAGCAGTCCCATTCTCAAGCGGGATGTGACCGGGGAGCTGTTTTTT. It encodes CASSPILKRDVTGELFF.

The chain is built from TRBV7-2 and TRBJ1-1; D gene unclear. The V end lost 1 base, the J end lost 11 bases, and 11 bases lay between the germline ends. Per germline, CDR1 SGHTA and CDR2 FQGNSA. This CDR3 is built from 12 residues. This CDR3 reads CASSLVGAGAFF. DNA of the CDR3: TGTGCCAGCAGCTTAGTGGGCGCCGGGGCTTTCTTT.

This clonotype was seen many times. This chain links TRBV20-1 with TRBJ2-7; 9 bases align to TRBD1. Trimming at V came to 3 bases and at J to 4 bases, leaving 7 bases not matched to a gene. The CDR3 length is 14 residues. The germline V gene encodes CDR1 DFQATT and CDR2 SNEGSKA (reference sequence). The CDR3 DNA is TGCAGTGCTAGTGACGGACAGGGGATTTACGAGCAGTACTTC. Translation: CSASDGQGIYEQYF.

This rearrangement joins TRBV29-1 to TRBJ1-1; D is undetermined. Looked up from germline, CDR1 is SQVTM and CDR2 is ANQGSEA. Trimming removed 2 bases at V and 4 bases at J, with 5 bases between. The CDR3 is 11 residues long. CDR3 in DNA: TGCAGCGTTGAAATAGGCACTGAAGCTTTCTTT. This encodes CSVEIGTEAFF. Complete variable domain (other parts from reference TRBV29-1 and TRBJ1-1): SAVISQKPSRDICQRGTSLTIQCQVDSQVTMMFWYRQQPGQSLTLIATANQGSEATYESGFVIDKFPISRPNLTFSTLTVSNMSPEDSSIYLCSVEIGTEAFFGQGTRLTVV.

This clonotype was seen at least ten times. This chain connects TRBV28 to TRBJ1-5; D gene ambiguous. Between the trimmed V and J ends, which lost 6 bases and 3 bases, there was a span of 18 bases. CDR3 length: 16 residues. The V gene's germline CDR1 is MDHEN and CDR2 SYDVKM. The CDR3 nucleotides are TGTGCCAGCAGCAACCTAGGGCGGGGAAACAATCAGCCCCAGCATTTT. Encoded protein: CASSNLGRGNNQPQHF.

The CDR3, as DNA: TGTGCCAGCATCAGGGGGAACACTGAAGCTTTCTTT. Translating it yields CASIRGNTEAFF. The chain combines TRBV28 with TRBJ1-1, with D maybe TRBD1 (6 bases). The CDR3 loop spans 12 amino acids. V was clipped by 7 bases and J by 1 base, with 7 bases between them. In germline, CDR1 is MDHEN, CDR2 SYDVKM. Supplemented by reference TRBV28 and TRBJ1-1, the full variable domain reads DVKVTQSSRYLVKRTGEKVFLECVQDMDHENMFWYRQDPGLGLRLIYFSYDVKMKEKGDIPEGYSVSREKKERFSLILESASTNQTSMYLCASIRGNTEAFFGQGTRLTVV.

The CDR3 sequence is CASITSPATNEKLFF. CDR3 sequence (DNA): TGTGCCAGCATCACCTCCCCGGCAACTAATGAAAAACTGTTTTTT. V usage is TRBV28 and J usage is TRBJ1-4; no firm D call. Trimming took 7 bases from V and 0 from J, leaving 12 bases between them. Germline CDR1 reads MDHEN; CDR2 reads SYDVKM. This CDR3 spans 15 amino acids. The variable domain in full, completed from reference TRBV28 and TRBJ1-4, reads DVKVTQSSRYLVKRTGEKVFLECVQDMDHENMFWYRQDPGLGLRLIYFSYDVKMKEKGDIPEGYSVSREKKERFSLILESASTNQTSMYLCASITSPATNEKLFFGSGTQLSVL.

This chain joins TRBV25-1 and TRBJ2-1, with 11 bases that match TRBD2. From germline, CDR1 is MGHDK and CDR2 SYGVNS. Trimming cost V 2 bases and J 9 bases; bases outside gene matches: 9. The CDR3 has 16 residues. CDR3 amino acids: CASSELAGGSGGEQFF. CDR3 nucleotide sequence: TGTGCCAGCAGTGAACTAGCGGGAGGTTCTGGGGGTGAGCAGTTCTTC.

Comments on this clonotype: This may arise from a read error, as a much more abundant clone is one base away. The chain combines TRBV2 with TRBJ1-5, with D possibly being TRBD1 (5 bases). The germline CDR1 and CDR2 sequences are SNHLY and FYNNEI. The CDR3 extends over 14 amino acids. V was clipped by 11 bases and J by 5 bases, with 19 bases between them. The CDR3 nucleotides are TGTGCCGGCAACCGGGACGGACGGGATCAGCCCCAGCATTTT. Protein product: CAGNRDGRDQPQHF. The full variable domain, in which reference TRBV2 and TRBJ1-5 provide the parts outside the CDR3, is EPEVTQTPSHQVTQMGQEVILRCVPISNHLYFYWYRQILGQKVEFLVSFYNNEISEKSEIFDDQFSVERPDGSNFTLKIRSTKLEDSAMYFCAGNRDGRDQPQHFGDGTRLSIL.

This clonotype came up many times. This sequence joins TRBV12-3 or TRBV12-4 and TRBJ1-3; 11 nucleotides line up with TRBD1. V dropped 3 bases and J dropped 9; count of bases not matched to a gene: 7. The CDR3 totals 15 residues. The CDR3 spells CASSLRDRGTGTIYF. The CDR3 nucleotides read TGTGCCAGCAGTTTGCGGGACAGGGGGACGGGCACCATATATTTT.

In this sample, this clonotype turned up many times. CDR3 sequence reads: CASSPGAGNRPQHF. The CDR3 region has the DNA TGCGCCAGCAGCCCGGGGGCAGGGAATAGGCCCCAGCATTTT. The chain carries TRBV5-1 and TRBJ1-5; TRBD1 is a possible D gene (6 bases). The CDR3 length is 14 residues. The germline V gene has CDR1 SGHRS and CDR2 YFSETQ. The ends were cut back, 4 bases at V and 9 bases at J, with 17 bases in the middle.

This chain links TRBV7-9 with TRBJ2-3; D is undetermined. This CDR3 is 13 amino acids long. The V end lost 3 bases, the J end lost 3 bases, and 7 bases lay between the germline ends. The germline V gene encodes CDR1 SEHNR and CDR2 FQNEAQ (reference sequence). The CDR3, as DNA: TGTGCCAGCAGCTTTACAGTAACAGATACGCAGTATTTT. Encoded protein: CASSFTVTDTQYF.

The chain uses TRBV19 and TRBJ1-5; no firm D call. The CDR3 totals 15 residues. Trimming took 3 bases from V and 0 from J, leaving 9 bases between them. Germline loops: CDR1 LNHDA, CDR2 SQIVND (reference sequence). The CDR3 is CASSMGDYSNQPQHF. For the CDR3, the DNA is TGTGCCAGTAGTATGGGTGATTATAGCAATCAGCCCCAGCATTTT.